This T cell receptor beta chain was captured by sequencing in a study of post-analysis software for immune sequencing data. Across the study: Relapsing-remitting, secondary progressive and progressive-relapsing courses of multiple sclerosis were included.

General study results and limits: When compared against controls, multiple sclerosis patients showed significantly lower normalized Chao1 diversity. Four or five TRBV segments were more frequent in patients than controls; TRBV5-6, TRBV5-1 and TRBV20-1 belonged to this group. Strong same-batch co-clustering of samples appeared with F measure clustering.

The V end lost 5 bases, the J end lost 4 bases, and 16 bases lay between the germline ends. CDR1 is DFQATT, CDR2 SNEGSKA, per germline (reference sequence). The CDR3 is 14 amino acids. Concerning this clonotype itself: As yet, its antigen is unknown.

Prepared TCR beta cDNA libraries contained unique molecular identifiers. TCRdb re-analysed the PCR reads in MiXCR, keeping a single row per CDR3 protein. This table holds some 890,000 distinct CDR3 sequences, roughly half found once. The clonotype originates from a girl aged 10-17 years with multiple sclerosis. The J gene is TRBJ2-3, the V gene TRBV20-1; D may be TRBD1 or TRBD2 (5 bases each). Source material: blood. Written as DNA, the CDR3 is TGCAGTGCTTCGCCGGGACCCATGTCAGATACGCAGTATTTT. Protein sequence: CSASPGPMSDTQYF.